Described below is a single TCR beta chain sequence and its context. Trimming removed 5 bases from V and 5 bases from J, with 13 bases in between. Germline-derived CDR1 and CDR2 are LNHNV and YYDKDF (reference sequence). The CDR3 is 13 amino acids. This entry comes from a study of blood T cell repertoires in COVID-19. Study information: Sites in the United States, Italy and Spain provided acute and convalescent COVID-19 samples.

Clones were read by immunoSEQ multiplex PCR, and TCRdb kept only the in-frame ones, dropping some. Found here are about 210,000 clones, about 91% of them singletons; the top ten hold 1.2%. The sequence was obtained from a man under 40 with acute or convalescent COVID-19. The chain uses TRBV15 and TRBJ2-7, with D possibly being TRBD2 (6 bases). The sequenced sample was peripheral blood. The CDR3 region is CATSSGRTNEQYF. CDR3 nucleotides: TGTGCCACCAGCTCTGGCAGGACTAACGAGCAGTACTTC.